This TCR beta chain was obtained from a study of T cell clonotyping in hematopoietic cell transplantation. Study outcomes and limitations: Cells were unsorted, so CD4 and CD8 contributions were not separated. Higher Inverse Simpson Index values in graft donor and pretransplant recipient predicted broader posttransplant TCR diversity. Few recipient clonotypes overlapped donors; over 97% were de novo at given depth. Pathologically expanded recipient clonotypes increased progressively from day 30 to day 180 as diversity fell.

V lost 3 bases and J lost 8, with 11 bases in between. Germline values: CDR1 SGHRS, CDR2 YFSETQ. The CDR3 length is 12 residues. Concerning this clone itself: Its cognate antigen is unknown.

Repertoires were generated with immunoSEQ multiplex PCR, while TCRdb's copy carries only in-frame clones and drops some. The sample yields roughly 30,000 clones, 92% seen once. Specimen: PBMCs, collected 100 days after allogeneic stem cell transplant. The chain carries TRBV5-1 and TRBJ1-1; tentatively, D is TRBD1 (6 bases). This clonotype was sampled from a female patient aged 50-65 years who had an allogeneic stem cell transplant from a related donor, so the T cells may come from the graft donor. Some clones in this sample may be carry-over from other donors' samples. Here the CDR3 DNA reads TGCGCCAGCAGCTACGGACAGACCGAAGCTTTCTTT. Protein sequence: CASSYGQTEAFF.